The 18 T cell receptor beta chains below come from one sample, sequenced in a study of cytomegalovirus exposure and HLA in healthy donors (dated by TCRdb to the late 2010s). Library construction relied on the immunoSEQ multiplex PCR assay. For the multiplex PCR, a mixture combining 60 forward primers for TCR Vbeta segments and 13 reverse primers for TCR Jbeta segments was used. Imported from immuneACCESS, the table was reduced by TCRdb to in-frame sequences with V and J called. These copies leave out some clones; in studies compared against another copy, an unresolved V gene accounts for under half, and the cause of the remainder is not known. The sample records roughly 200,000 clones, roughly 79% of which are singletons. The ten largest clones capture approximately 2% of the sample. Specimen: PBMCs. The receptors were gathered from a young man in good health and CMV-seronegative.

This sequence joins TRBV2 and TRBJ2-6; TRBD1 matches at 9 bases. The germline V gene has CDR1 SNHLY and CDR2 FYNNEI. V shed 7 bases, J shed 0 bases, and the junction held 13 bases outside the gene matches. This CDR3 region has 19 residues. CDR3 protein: CASKNQRTGATSGANVLTF. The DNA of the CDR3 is TGTGCCAGCAAGAACCAGAGGACAGGGGCTACCTCTGGGGCCAACGTCCTGACTTTC.

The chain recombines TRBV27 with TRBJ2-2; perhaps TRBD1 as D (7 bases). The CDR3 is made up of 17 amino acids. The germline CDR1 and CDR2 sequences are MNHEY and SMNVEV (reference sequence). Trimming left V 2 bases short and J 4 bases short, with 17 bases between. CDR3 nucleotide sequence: TGTGCCAGCAGTTTAGGAGGGGGCTTAGCCCTCACCGGGGAGCTGTTTTTT. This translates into CASSLGGGLALTGELFF.

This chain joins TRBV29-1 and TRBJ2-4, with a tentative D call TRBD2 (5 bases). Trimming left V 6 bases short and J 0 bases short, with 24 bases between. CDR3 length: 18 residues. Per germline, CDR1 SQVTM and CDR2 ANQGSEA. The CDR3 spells CSVTAFGLADVAKNIQYF. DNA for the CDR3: TGCAGCGTGACTGCCTTTGGACTCGCCGATGTAGCCAAAAACATTCAGTACTTC.

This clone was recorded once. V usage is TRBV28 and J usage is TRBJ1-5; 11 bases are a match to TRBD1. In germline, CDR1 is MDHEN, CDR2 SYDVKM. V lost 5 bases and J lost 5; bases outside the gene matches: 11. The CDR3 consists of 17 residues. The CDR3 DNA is TGTGCCAGCAGTCTGGGGGGAGGACAGGGGGCTTATCAGCCCCAGCATTTT. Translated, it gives CASSLGGGQGAYQPQHF.

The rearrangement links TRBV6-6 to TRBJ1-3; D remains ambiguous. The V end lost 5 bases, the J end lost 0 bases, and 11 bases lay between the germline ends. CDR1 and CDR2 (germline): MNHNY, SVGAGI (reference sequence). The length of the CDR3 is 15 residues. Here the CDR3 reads CASSNLLSSGNTIYF. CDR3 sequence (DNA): TGTGCCAGCAGTAACCTGCTTAGCTCTGGAAACACCATATATTTT.

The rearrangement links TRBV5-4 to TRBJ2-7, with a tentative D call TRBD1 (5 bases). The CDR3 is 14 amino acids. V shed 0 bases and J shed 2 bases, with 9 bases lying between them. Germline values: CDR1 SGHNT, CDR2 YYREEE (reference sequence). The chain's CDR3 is CASSLARGAYEQYF. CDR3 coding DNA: TGTGCCAGCAGCTTGGCTAGGGGTGCCTACGAGCAGTACTTC.

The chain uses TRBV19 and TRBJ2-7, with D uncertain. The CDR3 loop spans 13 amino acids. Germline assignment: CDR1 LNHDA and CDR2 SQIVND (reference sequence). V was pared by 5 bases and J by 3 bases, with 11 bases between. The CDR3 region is CASSWSVDYEQYF. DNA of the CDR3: TGTGCCAGTAGTTGGAGCGTAGACTACGAGCAGTACTTC.

In DNA form, the CDR3 reads TGTGCCAGCAGCGGGGTCGGACAGGGCGATGGCTACACCTTC. Amino acid sequence: CASSGVGQGDGYTF. The chain uses TRBV9 and TRBJ1-2; TRBD1 aligns across 8 bases. This CDR3 comprises 14 residues. CDR1 SGDLS and CDR2 YYNGEE come from the germline V gene. Unmatched junction bases numbered 7, after V lost 3 bases and J lost 6 bases.

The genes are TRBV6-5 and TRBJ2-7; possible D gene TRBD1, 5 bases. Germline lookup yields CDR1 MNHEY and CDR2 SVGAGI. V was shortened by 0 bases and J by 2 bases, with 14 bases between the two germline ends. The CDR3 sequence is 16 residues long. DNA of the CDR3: TGTGCCAGCAGTTACTCGATTACAGGTCCGACCTACGAGCAGTACTTC. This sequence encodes CASSYSITGPTYEQYF.

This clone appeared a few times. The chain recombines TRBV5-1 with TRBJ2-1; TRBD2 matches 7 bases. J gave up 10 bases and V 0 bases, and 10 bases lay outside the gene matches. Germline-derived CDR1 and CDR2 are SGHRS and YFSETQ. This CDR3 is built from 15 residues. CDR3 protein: CASSLGRGGSLEQFF. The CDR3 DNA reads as TGCGCCAGCAGCTTGGGTCGGGGCGGGAGCCTGGAGCAGTTCTTC.

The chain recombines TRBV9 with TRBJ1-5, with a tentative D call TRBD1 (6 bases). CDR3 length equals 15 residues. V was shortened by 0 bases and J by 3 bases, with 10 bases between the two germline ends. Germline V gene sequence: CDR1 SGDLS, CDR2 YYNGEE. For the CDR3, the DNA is TGTGCCAGCAGCGTAGCTGGGGACATCAATCAGCCCCAGCATTTT. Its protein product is CASSVAGDINQPQHF.

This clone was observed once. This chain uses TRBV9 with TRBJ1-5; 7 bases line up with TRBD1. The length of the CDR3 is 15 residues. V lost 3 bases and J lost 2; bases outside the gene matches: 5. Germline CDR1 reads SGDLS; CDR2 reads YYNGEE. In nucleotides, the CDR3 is TGTGCCAGCAGCGCCCGGACAGGCGGCAATCAGCCCCAGCATTTT. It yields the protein CASSARTGGNQPQHF. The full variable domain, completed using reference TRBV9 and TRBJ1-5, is DSGVTQTPKHLITATGQRVTLRCSPRSGDLSVYWYQQSLDQGLQFLIQYYNGEERAKGNILERFSAQQFPDLHSELNLSSLELGDSALYFCASSARTGGNQPQHFGDGTRLSIL.

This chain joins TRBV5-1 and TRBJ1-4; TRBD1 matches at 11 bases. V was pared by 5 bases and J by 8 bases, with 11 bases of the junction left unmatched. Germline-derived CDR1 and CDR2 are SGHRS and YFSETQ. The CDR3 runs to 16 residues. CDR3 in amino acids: CASRKAGDRGDEKLFF. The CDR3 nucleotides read TGCGCCAGCAGAAAAGCCGGGGACAGGGGGGACGAAAAACTGTTTTTT.

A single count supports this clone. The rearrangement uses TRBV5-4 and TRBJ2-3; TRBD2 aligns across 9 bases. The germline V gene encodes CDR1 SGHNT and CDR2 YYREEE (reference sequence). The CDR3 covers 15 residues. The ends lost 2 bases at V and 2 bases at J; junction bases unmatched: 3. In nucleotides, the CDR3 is TGTGCCAGCAGCTTTAGCGGGGGTAACACAGATACGCAGTATTTT. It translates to CASSFSGGNTDTQYF.

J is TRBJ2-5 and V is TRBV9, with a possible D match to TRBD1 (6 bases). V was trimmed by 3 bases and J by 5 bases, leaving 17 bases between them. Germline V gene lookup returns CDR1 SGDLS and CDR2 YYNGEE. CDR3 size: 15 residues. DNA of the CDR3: TGTGCCAGCAGCGCAGAGGGCGGTAGGGGGGAGACCCAGTACTTC. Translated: CASSAEGGRGETQYF.

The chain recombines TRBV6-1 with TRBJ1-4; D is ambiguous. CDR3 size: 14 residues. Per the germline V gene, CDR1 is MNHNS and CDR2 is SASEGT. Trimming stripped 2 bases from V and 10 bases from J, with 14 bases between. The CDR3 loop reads CASSEMQVEGKLFF. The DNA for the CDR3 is TGTGCCAGCAGTGAAATGCAGGTTGAGGGAAAACTGTTTTTT.

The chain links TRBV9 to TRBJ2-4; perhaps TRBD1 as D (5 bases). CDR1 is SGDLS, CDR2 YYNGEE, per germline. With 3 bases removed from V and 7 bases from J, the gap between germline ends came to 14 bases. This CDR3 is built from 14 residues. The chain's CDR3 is CASSALSQGNIQYF. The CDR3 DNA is TGTGCCAGCAGCGCCCTGTCCCAGGGTAACATTCAGTACTTC.

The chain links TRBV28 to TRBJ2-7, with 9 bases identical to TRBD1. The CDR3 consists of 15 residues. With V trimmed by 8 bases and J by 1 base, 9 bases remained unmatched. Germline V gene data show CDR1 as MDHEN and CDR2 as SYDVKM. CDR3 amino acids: CASAPGTGPSYEQYF. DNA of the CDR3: TGTGCCAGCGCACCCGGGACAGGGCCTTCCTACGAGCAGTACTTC. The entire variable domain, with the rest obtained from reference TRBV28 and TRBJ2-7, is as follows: DVKVTQSSRYLVKRTGEKVFLECVQDMDHENMFWYRQDPGLGLRLIYFSYDVKMKEKGDIPEGYSVSREKKERFSLILESASTNQTSMYLCASAPGTGPSYEQYFGPGTRLTVT.